The 31 T cell receptor beta chains below all came from one sample that was sequenced in a study of T cells in Graves' hyperthyroidism and ophthalmopathy. Amplification targeted TCR beta CDR3 regions from RNA transcripts. A set of HTBI primers served as the primers for a first-round RT-PCR of the TCR CDR3. Each CDR3 protein is one row after TCRdb ran MiXCR on the multiplex PCR reads. Of roughly 570,000 distinct CDR3 sequences in the sample, under 60% were seen once. Sequenced sample: peripheral blood or thyroid tissue (not recorded which). The receptors derive from a young woman with Graves' hyperthyroidism.

On this clonotype itself: A much larger clone differs from this one at a single base, so this may be a read error. The chain has TRBV7-6 and TRBJ2-7; 10 positions agree with TRBD2. V lost 5 bases and J lost 8; bases outside the gene matches: 15. This CDR3 region has 16 residues. Germline values: CDR1 SGHVS, CDR2 FNYEAQ. The CDR3 DNA sequence: TGTGCCAGCAGCCAAGATCTAGCGGGAGAAGGATACAAGCAGTACTTC. Amino acid sequence: CASSQDLAGEGYKQYF.

The chain links TRBV29-1 to TRBJ1-1; TRBD1 matches 8 bases. The germline CDR1 and CDR2 sequences are SQVTM and ANQGSEA. This CDR3 is 13 amino acids long. V gave up 2 bases and J gave up 5 bases; unmatched junction bases: 4. The CDR3 here is CSVETQGGTEAFF. For the CDR3, the DNA is TGCAGCGTTGAAACACAGGGGGGGACTGAAGCTTTCTTT.

This clonotype appeared many times. The CDR3 here is CASRGTGGIYEQYF. In nucleotides, the CDR3 is TGTGCCAGCAGGGGGACAGGGGGCATCTACGAGCAGTACTTC. V gene TRBV2 combines with J gene TRBJ2-7; 12 nucleotides align to TRBD1. The CDR3 sequence is 14 residues long. V gave up 6 bases and J gave up 3 bases; unmatched junction bases: 3. Germline lookup yields CDR1 SNHLY and CDR2 FYNNEI.

The chain carries TRBV20-1 and TRBJ1-1; maybe TRBD1 (5 bases). The V gene's germline CDR1 is DFQATT and CDR2 SNEGSKA (reference sequence). CDR3 size: 9 residues. V lost 5 bases to trimming and J lost 10 bases, with 8 bases between them. Written as DNA, the CDR3 is TGCAGTGCTGGGGGACTAGCTTTCTTT. Translation: CSAGGLAFF.

This clonotype was counted ten times or more. The chain joins TRBV27 to TRBJ2-7; the match to TRBD2 covers 7 bases. This CDR3 is built from 16 residues. Germline assignment: CDR1 MNHEY and CDR2 SMNVEV (reference sequence). V was pared by 6 bases and J by 2 bases, with 13 bases of the junction left unmatched. The CDR3 DNA sequence: TGTGCCAGCAGAATAACTAGAGGGGACTACACCTACGAGCAGTACTTC. It codes for CASRITRGDYTYEQYF.

This clonotype was observed at least ten times. The V and J genes are TRBV11-2 and TRBJ1-1, with no clear D. Germline loops: CDR1 SGHAT, CDR2 FQNNGV. Trimming removed 5 bases from V and 0 bases from J, with 7 bases in between. The CDR3 spans 13 residues. The CDR3 DNA sequence: TGTGCCAGCAGCGTACTCTTGAACACTGAAGCTTTCTTT. Protein: CASSVLLNTEAFF.

CDR3: CASSTRGLGKEQFF. In DNA, the CDR3 is TGTGCCAGCAGCACGAGGGGGTTGGGTAAAGAGCAGTTCTTC. The chain couples TRBV9 to TRBJ2-5, with a possible D match to TRBD1 (6 bases). The tail of the sequence fits TRBJ2-1 better, so the J call may be wrong. The CDR3 is made up of 14 amino acids. The germline V gene encodes CDR1 SGDLS and CDR2 YYNGEE.

With respect to this clonotype: A single base separates this from a much larger clone, so it may be a read error. The conserved final phenylalanine or tryptophan is absent from the CDR3, which likely points to a read error. V gene TRBV20-1 combines with J gene TRBJ2-5; 7 bases match TRBD2. The junction had 5 bases not matched to a gene; V was cut back by 6 bases and J by 1 base. The CDR3 covers 13 residues. Germline assignment: CDR1 DFQATT and CDR2 SNEGSKA (reference sequence). The chain's CDR3 is CSAPSGLQETQYL. CDR3 sequence (DNA): TGCAGTGCGCCTAGCGGACTCCAAGAGACCCAGTACCTC.

J is TRBJ1-3 and V is TRBV10-3, with TRBD1 matching 7 bases. The CDR3 contains 15 residues. The ends lost 2 bases at V and 0 bases at J; junction bases unmatched: 1. Germline V lookup: CDR1 ENHRY, CDR2 SYGVKD. The CDR3 sequence is CAISEGDSSGNTIYF. The CDR3 DNA is TGTGCCATCAGTGAGGGGGACAGCTCTGGAAACACCATATATTTT.

This clonotype was detected ten times or more. The gene calls are TRBV7-9 and TRBJ2-5; 7 bases line up with TRBD1. Per germline, CDR1 SEHNR and CDR2 FQNEAQ (reference sequence). This CDR3 is 14 amino acids long. After removal of 5 bases from V and 2 bases from J, the junction contained 5 bases not matched to a gene. CDR3 nucleotide sequence: TGTGCCAGCAGCGGGTGGGACAGACAAGAGACCCAGTACTTC. Translated, it gives CASSGWDRQETQYF.

This clonotype was counted a few times. The V gene is TRBV7-9, the J gene TRBJ2-7; 9 bases align to TRBD1. The CDR3 contains 18 residues. With 3 bases clipped from V and 6 bases from J, the junction kept 18 bases outside the gene matches. Per germline, CDR1 SEHNR and CDR2 FQNEAQ (reference sequence). CDR3 coding DNA: TGTGCCAGCAGCTTGGGGGGGACAGGGTTACCCGAGAAACGCGAGCAGTACTTC. Amino acid sequence: CASSLGGTGLPEKREQYF.

This clonotype appeared a single time. J is TRBJ2-7 and V is TRBV20-1; 7 nucleotides match TRBD1. Looked up from germline, CDR1 is DFQATT and CDR2 is SNEGSKA (reference sequence). The CDR3 totals 15 residues. V was pared by 0 bases and J by 0 bases, with 5 bases of the junction left unmatched. Here the CDR3 reads CSARDKGADSYEQYF. The DNA of the CDR3 is TGCAGTGCTAGAGATAAGGGGGCCGACTCCTACGAGCAGTACTTC.

J is TRBJ2-3 and V is TRBV7-9, with D possibly matching TRBD2 (6 bases). The CDR3 totals 13 residues. The V gene lost 5 bases and the J gene lost 3 bases, with 9 bases spanning the gap. Looked up from germline, CDR1 is SEHNR and CDR2 is FQNEAQ (reference sequence). CDR3 region: CASSGDFTDTQYF. The CDR3 DNA is TGTGCCAGCAGCGGGGACTTTACAGATACGCAGTATTTT.

This clonotype was picked up a small number of times. One end of the junction is discordant with germline, which a read error may explain. V and J are TRBV11-3 and TRBJ1-1; 8 nucleotides match TRBD1. CDR1 is SGHNT and CDR2 is YENEEA in the germline V gene. The CDR3 sequence is 15 residues long. The CDR3 region has the DNA TGTGCCAGCGGCTTAGATGGGACAGGGAACACTGAAGCTTTCTTT. Protein product: CASGLDGTGNTEAFF.

The rearrangement uses TRBV12-5 and TRBJ2-7; TRBD2 is a possible D gene (6 bases). From germline, CDR1 is LGHNT and CDR2 FRNRAP. V gave up 5 bases and J gave up 3 bases, with 17 bases separating them. This CDR3 is 15 amino acids long. The CDR3 here is CASGPDTGGVYEQYF. DNA for the CDR3: TGTGCTAGTGGTCCCGATACTGGCGGGGTCTACGAGCAGTACTTC. Supplemented by reference TRBV12-5 and TRBJ2-7, the full variable domain reads DARVTQTPRHKVTEMGQEVTMRCQPILGHNTVFWYRQTMMQGLELLAYFRNRAPLDDSGMPKDRFSAEMPDATLATLKIQPSEPRDSAVYFCASGPDTGGVYEQYFGPGTRLTVT.

The V call is TRBV7-9, the J call TRBJ1-4, with D possibly TRBD1 on 5 matching bases. V was cut by 5 bases and J by 3 bases, with 10 bases left in between. CDR3 length: 14 amino acids. CDR1 is SEHNR and CDR2 is FQNEAQ in the germline V gene (reference sequence). This chain's CDR3 is CASSHPGPNEKLFF. Here the CDR3 DNA reads TGTGCCAGCAGCCATCCGGGACCTAATGAAAAACTGTTTTTT.

This clonotype was detected only a few times. A much larger clone is a single base away; this may be a read error. The chain has TRBV20-1 and TRBJ1-3; D is undetermined. This CDR3 spans 13 amino acids. Germline-derived CDR1 and CDR2 are DFQATT and SNEGSKA (reference sequence). The ends were cut back, 6 bases at V and 8 bases at J, with 17 bases in the middle. In DNA, the CDR3 is TGCAGTGCGGGCGGGCTGGGAGCCGACACCATATATTTT. Its translation is CSAGGLGADTIYF.

This clonotype came up a few times. J is TRBJ1-3 and V is TRBV7-2, with D uncertain. Germline CDR1 is SGHTA and CDR2 is FQGNSA. Deletions cut 5 bases from V and 4 bases from J, with 12 bases between. The CDR3 length is 14 residues. The DNA for the CDR3 is TGTGCCAGCAGCCTTCTAAGCGGCGGAAACACCATATATTTT. Amino acid sequence: CASSLLSGGNTIYF.

The chain employs TRBV7-8 and TRBJ2-5; TRBD1 matches 8 bases. V trimming: 5 bases; J trimming: 10 bases; junction bases outside the gene matches: 18. This CDR3 region has 16 residues. The germline V gene encodes CDR1 SGHVS and CDR2 FQNEAQ. CDR3 protein: CASSLDRDRYKRGQYF. The CDR3 coding sequence is TGTGCCAGCAGCCTAGACCGGGACAGGTACAAGAGAGGCCAGTACTTC.

The gene calls are TRBV29-1 and TRBJ1-1; D is ambiguous. This CDR3 is built from 11 residues. Germline V gene data show CDR1 as SQVTM and CDR2 as ANQGSEA. The CDR3 loop is CSVFNRAEAFF. The CDR3 nucleotides are TGCAGTGTATTCAATAGGGCTGAAGCTTTCTTT.

This clonotype was observed a handful of times. A read error may explain this, as a much larger clone is one base away. The V call is TRBV10-3, the J call TRBJ2-7; 12 bases fit TRBD2. Per the germline V gene, CDR1 is ENHRY and CDR2 is SYGVKD. CDR3 size: 15 residues. Here the CDR3 DNA reads TGTGCCACCAGTGGGACTAGCGGGCGGTCCTACGAGCAGTACTTC. Translating gives CATSGTSGRSYEQYF.

Ten or more counts support this clonotype. One junction end disagrees with the germline gene, perhaps due to a read error. The chain uses TRBV13 and TRBJ1-1; D not certain. Germline values: CDR1 PRHDT, CDR2 FYEKMQ (reference sequence). CDR3 length: 8 residues. The CDR3 DNA reads TGTGCCAGCAGCCCCTCCGTCTTT. Its translation is CASSPSVF.

The chain employs TRBV2 and TRBJ1-5; TRBD1 matches at 8 bases. Germline V gene sequence: CDR1 SNHLY, CDR2 FYNNEI. This CDR3 spans 16 amino acids. The junction had 8 bases not matched to a gene; V was cut back by 6 bases and J by 1 base. The CDR3 nucleotides are TGTGCCAGCAGAAAGGGACAGGCGTTCAGCAATCAGCCCCAGCATTTT. Protein: CASRKGQAFSNQPQHF.

This chain joins TRBV20-1 and TRBJ2-7; 13 nucleotides match TRBD2. The V gene end was trimmed by 1 base and the J gene end by 7 bases; junction bases not matched to a gene: 4. Germline loops: CDR1 DFQATT, CDR2 SNEGSKA (reference sequence). The CDR3 length is 14 residues. The CDR3 here is CSARGTSGSHEQYF. Written as DNA, the CDR3 is TGCAGTGCTAGAGGGACTAGCGGGAGCCATGAGCAGTACTTC.

V is TRBV10-3 and J is TRBJ2-2; D gene ambiguous. The germline CDR1 and CDR2 sequences are ENHRY and SYGVKD. This CDR3 region has 14 residues. The V end lost 3 bases, the J end lost 6 bases, and 11 bases lay between the germline ends. For the CDR3, the DNA is TGTGCCATCAGTGAATCCCCGAGTCCCGGGGAGCTGTTTTTT. As protein: CAISESPSPGELFF.

Many counts were recorded for this clonotype. This sequence joins TRBV15 and TRBJ2-5; 7 bases agree with TRBD2. Losses at the gene ends were 4 bases for V and 3 bases for J; bases not matched to a gene: 8. The CDR3 length is 15 residues. Germline V gene data show CDR1 as LNHNV and CDR2 as YYDKDF (reference sequence). CDR3: CATSISGTTEETQYF. CDR3 bases: TGTGCCACCAGCATTTCCGGGACTACAGAAGAGACCCAGTACTTC.

V gene TRBV7-7 combines with J gene TRBJ2-7; 13 bases agree with TRBD2. The CDR3 extends over 16 amino acids. Germline assignment: CDR1 SSHAT and CDR2 FNYEAQ (reference sequence). With V trimmed by 5 bases and J by 5 bases, 9 bases remained unmatched. The CDR3 DNA is TGTGCCAGCAGCGTGGGACTAGCGGGAAAAATGGACGAGCAGTACTTC. Translated, it gives CASSVGLAGKMDEQYF.

There are many counts of this clonotype. This chain connects TRBV6-6 to TRBJ2-2; D not certain. This CDR3 has 15 amino acids. Germline assignment: CDR1 MNHNY and CDR2 SVGAGI (reference sequence). Trimming removed 5 bases at V and 4 bases at J, with 14 bases between. The CDR3 loop is CASSPPFRGTGELFF. The CDR3 DNA follows: TGTGCCAGCAGTCCACCCTTTCGTGGCACCGGGGAGCTGTTTTTT.

This clonotype was counted at least ten times. The CDR3 sequence: CSVASLLTYEQYF. Written as DNA, the CDR3 is TGCAGCGTTGCAAGTCTTCTGACCTACGAGCAGTACTTC. The genes are TRBV29-1 and TRBJ2-7, with D uncertain. The CDR3 runs to 13 residues. With 4 bases removed from V and 2 bases from J, the gap between germline ends came to 12 bases. Germline V gives CDR1 SQVTM, CDR2 ANQGSEA.

This chain uses TRBV19 with TRBJ1-1; tentatively, D is TRBD1 (6 bases). The V gene's germline CDR1 is LNHDA and CDR2 SQIVND (reference sequence). The CDR3 covers 13 residues. Deletions cut 5 bases from V and 8 bases from J, with 15 bases between. The CDR3 protein is CASSYRRDREAFF. The CDR3 nucleotides are TGTGCCAGTAGTTACCGCCGAGACAGGGAAGCTTTCTTT.

V and J are TRBV7-9 and TRBJ1-1, with 8 bases fitting TRBD1. V was pared by 9 bases and J by 6 bases, with 12 bases of the junction left unmatched. Germline loops: CDR1 SEHNR, CDR2 FQNEAQ (reference sequence). The CDR3 length is 14 residues. CDR3 protein: CASSHRGTFAEAFF. DNA of the CDR3: TGTGCCAGTAGTCACAGGGGGACTTTCGCTGAAGCTTTCTTT.